This is a list of T cell receptor beta chains from one sample in a study of cytomegalovirus exposure and HLA in healthy donors. Repertoires were generated with immunoSEQ multiplex PCR, while TCRdb's copy carries only in-frame clones and drops some. The table shows about 88,000 clones, with just under 90% occurring only once. Material for sequencing was PBMCs. The receptors derive from a young man in good health and CMV-seronegative. Both conserved end residues are part of each CDR3. Fields, in order: J gene, clone size, V gene, D gene, CDR3 protein, CDR3 DNA. A D gene is named only where the DNA matches it firmly. Clone size is stated in some rows and not others, as once, few, many or a class when expanded.

J gene: TRBJ2-7; clone size: .; V gene: TRBV28; D gene: .; CDR3 protein: CASTAAPTYSYEQYF; CDR3 DNA: TGTGCCAGCACCGCCGCTCCCACCTACTCCTACGAGCAGTACTTC
J gene: TRBJ2-1; clone size: .; V gene: TRBV7-2; D gene: .; CDR3 protein: CASIDEPSHSFF; CDR3 DNA: TGTGCCAGCATCGATGAACCGAGCCACTCGTTCTTC
J gene: TRBJ2-1; clone size: .; V gene: TRBV5-1; D gene: TRBD1; CDR3 protein: CASSFGQGIDEQFF; CDR3 DNA: TGCGCCAGCAGCTTCGGACAGGGTATCGATGAGCAGTTCTTC
J gene: TRBJ2-7; clone size: .; V gene: TRBV20-1; D gene: .; CDR3 protein: CSAFLTGEQYF; CDR3 DNA: TGCAGTGCTTTTCTTACAGGCGAGCAGTACTTC
J gene: TRBJ2-1; clone size: .; V gene: TRBV25-1; D gene: .; CDR3 protein: CASGRGFGEQFF; CDR3 DNA: TGTGCCAGCGGGCGAGGGTTCGGTGAGCAGTTCTTC
J gene: TRBJ1-3; clone size: .; V gene: TRBV6-6; D gene: TRBD1; CDR3 protein: CASSNQGQVGNTIYF; CDR3 DNA: TGTGCCAGCAGTAACCAAGGACAGGTTGGAAACACCATATATTTT
J gene: TRBJ2-6; clone size: .; V gene: TRBV18; D gene: .; CDR3 protein: CASSGVRTASSGANVLTF; CDR3 DNA: TGTGCCAGCTCGGGAGTGCGGACAGCAAGCTCTGGGGCCAACGTCCTGACTTTC
J gene: TRBJ2-3; clone size: .; V gene: TRBV27; D gene: TRBD2; CDR3 protein: CASSFSLTSGRTDTQYF; CDR3 DNA: TGTGCCAGCAGTTTTTCCCTGACTAGCGGACGCACAGATACGCAGTATTTT
J gene: TRBJ1-1; clone size: once; V gene: TRBV9; D gene: .; CDR3 protein: CASSVAGHLNTEAFF; CDR3 DNA: TGTGCCAGCAGCGTAGCGGGACATTTGAACACTGAAGCTTTCTTT
J gene: TRBJ2-1; clone size: .; V gene: TRBV4-1; D gene: .; CDR3 protein: CASSQADRPNEQFF; CDR3 DNA: TGCGCCAGCAGCCAGGCTGACAGGCCCAATGAGCAGTTCTTC
J gene: TRBJ1-1; clone size: .; V gene: TRBV30; D gene: .; CDR3 protein: CAWQGGTEAFF; CDR3 DNA: TGTGCCTGGCAGGGAGGAACTGAAGCTTTCTTT
J gene: TRBJ2-2; clone size: .; V gene: TRBV6-4; D gene: .; CDR3 protein: CASSDSVRNTGELFF; CDR3 DNA: TGTGCCAGCAGTGACAGCGTTCGGAACACCGGGGAGCTGTTTTTT
J gene: TRBJ1-1; clone size: .; V gene: TRBV13; D gene: TRBD1; CDR3 protein: CASSLLTGVTEAFF; CDR3 DNA: TGTGCCAGCAGCTTACTTACAGGGGTAACTGAAGCTTTCTTT
J gene: TRBJ1-2; clone size: .; V gene: TRBV6-1; D gene: .; CDR3 protein: CASSEAFPGYGYTF; CDR3 DNA: TGTGCCAGCAGTGAAGCATTCCCGGGCTATGGCTACACCTTC
J gene: TRBJ2-1; clone size: .; V gene: TRBV11-2; D gene: .; CDR3 protein: CASSPRDYEQFF; CDR3 DNA: TGTGCCAGCAGCCCCCGGGACTATGAGCAGTTCTTC
J gene: TRBJ2-7; clone size: .; V gene: TRBV13; D gene: TRBD2; CDR3 protein: CASSLAGGPGEQYF; CDR3 DNA: TGTGCCAGCAGCTTAGCGGGAGGGCCTGGGGAGCAGTACTTC
J gene: TRBJ1-2; clone size: .; V gene: TRBV6-5; D gene: .; CDR3 protein: CASSSAPGSIYGYTF; CDR3 DNA: TGTGCCAGCAGTTCGGCTCCAGGTTCTATTTATGGCTACACCTTC
J gene: TRBJ1-5; clone size: .; V gene: TRBV11-2; D gene: TRBD1; CDR3 protein: CASSLGTGQPQHF; CDR3 DNA: TGTGCCAGCAGCTTAGGGACAGGTCAGCCCCAGCATTTT
J gene: TRBJ2-7; clone size: .; V gene: TRBV19; D gene: TRBD2; CDR3 protein: CASRETSGRSGEQYF; CDR3 DNA: TGTGCCAGTAGGGAGACTAGCGGCCGATCGGGCGAGCAGTACTTC
J gene: TRBJ1-5; clone size: .; V gene: TRBV6-5; D gene: .; CDR3 protein: CASRKQGFNQPQHF; CDR3 DNA: TGTGCCAGCAGGAAACAGGGTTTCAATCAGCCCCAGCATTTT
J gene: TRBJ2-5; clone size: .; V gene: TRBV7-2; D gene: .; CDR3 protein: CASSLVRAAGYQETQYF; CDR3 DNA: TGTGCCAGCAGCTTAGTGAGGGCAGCTGGGTACCAAGAGACCCAGTACTTC
J gene: TRBJ1-6; clone size: .; V gene: TRBV28; D gene: .; CDR3 protein: CASSSLAGLSPLHF; CDR3 DNA: TGTGCCAGCAGTTCATTAGCAGGGCTCTCACCCCTCCACTTT
J gene: TRBJ2-7; clone size: .; V gene: TRBV5-1; D gene: TRBD2; CDR3 protein: CASSSTSVYEQYF; CDR3 DNA: TGCGCCAGCAGCTCGACTAGCGTTTACGAGCAGTACTTC
J gene: TRBJ2-7; clone size: .; V gene: TRBV28; D gene: TRBD1; CDR3 protein: CASSSTGQGIHEQYF; CDR3 DNA: TGTGCCAGCAGTTCAACGGGACAGGGAATCCACGAGCAGTACTTC
J gene: TRBJ1-3; clone size: .; V gene: TRBV10-3; D gene: TRBD1; CDR3 protein: CAISGPGQRVMSGNTIYF; CDR3 DNA: TGTGCCATCAGTGGTCCGGGACAGCGAGTCATGTCTGGAAACACCATATATTTT
J gene: TRBJ1-1; clone size: .; V gene: TRBV27; D gene: .; CDR3 protein: CASSWGVTGGYTEAFF; CDR3 DNA: TGTGCCAGCAGTTGGGGGGTAACCGGGGGATATACTGAAGCTTTCTTT
J gene: TRBJ2-7; clone size: .; V gene: TRBV28; D gene: TRBD1; CDR3 protein: CASSLIPGQGAYEQYF; CDR3 DNA: TGTGCCAGCAGTTTAATCCCGGGACAGGGGGCTTACGAGCAGTACTTC
J gene: TRBJ2-3; clone size: .; V gene: TRBV11-3; D gene: TRBD1; CDR3 protein: CASSLGQDPNTDTQYF; CDR3 DNA: TGTGCCAGCAGCCTGGGACAGGACCCAAACACAGATACGCAGTATTTT
J gene: TRBJ2-7; clone size: .; V gene: TRBV4-2; D gene: .; CDR3 protein: CASSLSGDPYEQYF; CDR3 DNA: TGTGCCAGCAGCCTGTCCGGTGATCCCTACGAGCAGTACTTC
J gene: TRBJ1-1; clone size: .; V gene: TRBV28; D gene: .; CDR3 protein: CASSLWGGGRKPEAFF; CDR3 DNA: TGTGCCAGCAGTTTATGGGGTGGGGGGAGGAAACCGGAAGCTTTCTTT
J gene: TRBJ2-7; clone size: .; V gene: TRBV7-3; D gene: TRBD2; CDR3 protein: CASSLGTSAAYEQYF; CDR3 DNA: TGTGCCAGCAGCTTAGGGACTAGCGCCGCCTACGAGCAGTACTTC
J gene: TRBJ2-1; clone size: .; V gene: TRBV5-1; D gene: .; CDR3 protein: CASSLGDRDEQFF; CDR3 DNA: TGCGCCAGCAGCTTGGGTGACCGGGATGAGCAGTTCTTC
J gene: TRBJ1-2; clone size: .; V gene: TRBV29-1; D gene: TRBD1; CDR3 protein: CSVGTGGVYGYTF; CDR3 DNA: TGCAGCGTTGGGACAGGGGGCGTCTATGGCTACACCTTC
J gene: TRBJ1-2; clone size: .; V gene: TRBV2; D gene: TRBD1; CDR3 protein: CASSETTGIYGYTF; CDR3 DNA: TGTGCCAGCAGTGAAACGACAGGGATCTATGGCTACACCTTC
J gene: TRBJ1-5; clone size: .; V gene: TRBV16; D gene: .; CDR3 protein: CASSQSRVGNQPQHF; CDR3 DNA: TGTGCCAGCAGCCAATCCCGGGTAGGCAATCAGCCCCAGCATTTT
J gene: TRBJ1-5; clone size: .; V gene: TRBV18; D gene: TRBD1; CDR3 protein: CASSPPPGQGQPQHF; CDR3 DNA: TGTGCCAGCTCACCACCCCCGGGACAGGGCCAGCCCCAGCATTTT
J gene: TRBJ1-2; clone size: few; V gene: TRBV28; D gene: .; CDR3 protein: CATRKGFGGYTF; CDR3 DNA: TGTGCCACTCGGAAGGGGTTCGGCGGCTACACCTTC
J gene: TRBJ2-7; clone size: .; V gene: TRBV7-2; D gene: TRBD1; CDR3 protein: CASSSGPPGQGAYEQYF; CDR3 DNA: TGTGCCAGCAGCTCCGGACCCCCGGGACAGGGGGCTTACGAGCAGTACTTC
J gene: TRBJ2-2; clone size: .; V gene: TRBV6-7; D gene: .; CDR3 protein: CASSYCGPTGELFF; CDR3 DNA: TGTGCCAGCAGTTACTGCGGGCCCACCGGGGAGCTGTTTTTT
J gene: TRBJ2-2; clone size: .; V gene: TRBV30; D gene: .; CDR3 protein: CAWSKRERTGELFF; CDR3 DNA: TGTGCCTGGAGTAAGAGGGAGCGGACCGGGGAGCTGTTTTTT
J gene: TRBJ2-7; clone size: few; V gene: TRBV7-2; D gene: .; CDR3 protein: CASSLEQGSLREQYF; CDR3 DNA: TGTGCCAGCAGCTTAGAGCAGGGAAGCTTGCGCGAGCAGTACTTC
J gene: TRBJ2-3; clone size: .; V gene: TRBV15; D gene: TRBD2; CDR3 protein: CATSRLAGKDTDTQYF; CDR3 DNA: TGTGCCACCAGCAGACTAGCGGGTAAAGACACAGATACGCAGTATTTT
J gene: TRBJ2-7; clone size: once; V gene: TRBV9; D gene: .; CDR3 protein: CASSVSLRDEQYF; CDR3 DNA: TGTGCCAGCAGCGTATCCCTCCGGGACGAGCAGTACTTC
J gene: TRBJ1-2; clone size: .; V gene: TRBV29-1; D gene: TRBD1; CDR3 protein: CSVDKLDRTVSLAGYTF; CDR3 DNA: TGCAGCGTTGACAAATTGGACAGGACCGTTTCCCTCGCCGGCTACACCTTC
J gene: TRBJ2-1; clone size: .; V gene: TRBV6-5; D gene: .; CDR3 protein: CASSRREMGYNEQFF; CDR3 DNA: TGTGCCAGCAGCCGACGGGAGATGGGTTACAATGAGCAGTTCTTC
J gene: TRBJ2-1; clone size: .; V gene: TRBV7-8; D gene: TRBD2; CDR3 protein: CASSFFTSGGVLYNEQFF; CDR3 DNA: TGTGCCAGCAGCTTTTTTACTAGCGGGGGGGTTTTATACAATGAGCAGTTCTTC
J gene: TRBJ2-3; clone size: .; V gene: TRBV13; D gene: TRBD1; CDR3 protein: CASSLFGQGSDTQYF; CDR3 DNA: TGTGCCAGCAGCTTATTTGGACAGGGGTCGGATACGCAGTATTTT
J gene: TRBJ2-7; clone size: .; V gene: TRBV5-4; D gene: TRBD2; CDR3 protein: CASSAISPLGTSDYEQYF; CDR3 DNA: TGTGCCAGCAGCGCCATATCGCCATTAGGGACTAGCGACTACGAGCAGTACTTC
J gene: TRBJ2-6; clone size: .; V gene: TRBV5-1; D gene: .; CDR3 protein: CASSLAISGANVLTF; CDR3 DNA: TGCGCCAGCAGCTTGGCAATCTCTGGGGCCAACGTCCTGACTTTC
J gene: TRBJ2-5; clone size: .; V gene: TRBV6-5; D gene: .; CDR3 protein: CASSLGLPYAQYF; CDR3 DNA: TGTGCCAGCAGCCTAGGACTACCCTACGCGCAGTACTTC
J gene: TRBJ2-7; clone size: .; V gene: TRBV19; D gene: .; CDR3 protein: CASSGPGFYEQYF; CDR3 DNA: TGTGCCAGTAGTGGTCCAGGGTTCTACGAGCAGTACTTC
J gene: TRBJ2-3; clone size: few; V gene: TRBV10-2; D gene: TRBD2; CDR3 protein: CASSGTSGSGNTQYF; CDR3 DNA: TGCGCCAGCAGTGGGACTAGCGGGAGTGGGAATACGCAGTATTTT
J gene: TRBJ2-5; clone size: .; V gene: TRBV5-6; D gene: TRBD1; CDR3 protein: CASSSTGGRDQETQYF; CDR3 DNA: TGTGCCAGCAGCTCCACAGGGGGCCGGGATCAAGAGACCCAGTACTTC
J gene: TRBJ2-7; clone size: .; V gene: TRBV7-9; D gene: .; CDR3 protein: CASSHAGFWGPGEQYF; CDR3 DNA: TGTGCCAGCAGCCACGCAGGCTTTTGGGGCCCTGGAGAGCAGTACTTC
J gene: TRBJ2-3; clone size: .; V gene: TRBV5-1; D gene: .; CDR3 protein: CASSPAGAVDRTDTQYF; CDR3 DNA: TGCGCCAGCAGCCCGGCGGGGGCGGTTGACCGCACAGATACGCAGTATTTT
J gene: TRBJ1-2; clone size: .; V gene: TRBV11-2; D gene: .; CDR3 protein: CASSLQGRANYGYTF; CDR3 DNA: TGTGCCAGCAGCTTACAGGGAAGGGCGAACTATGGCTACACCTTC
J gene: TRBJ2-7; clone size: .; V gene: TRBV6-1; D gene: .; CDR3 protein: CASSEAGGSSYEQYF; CDR3 DNA: TGTGCCAGCAGTGAAGCTGGGGGGTCCTCCTACGAGCAGTACTTC
J gene: TRBJ2-2; clone size: once; V gene: TRBV7-6; D gene: TRBD2; CDR3 protein: CASSLKLAGVTKGGELFF; CDR3 DNA: TGTGCCAGCAGCTTGAAACTAGCGGGAGTGACTAAGGGCGGGGAGCTGTTTTTT
J gene: TRBJ1-1; clone size: .; V gene: TRBV28; D gene: TRBD1; CDR3 protein: CASKGQRNTEAFF; CDR3 DNA: TGTGCCAGCAAGGGACAGAGGAACACTGAAGCTTTCTTT
J gene: TRBJ2-7; clone size: .; V gene: TRBV6-1; D gene: .; CDR3 protein: CASSESGNYEQYF; CDR3 DNA: TGTGCCAGCAGTGAATCCGGGAACTACGAGCAGTACTTC